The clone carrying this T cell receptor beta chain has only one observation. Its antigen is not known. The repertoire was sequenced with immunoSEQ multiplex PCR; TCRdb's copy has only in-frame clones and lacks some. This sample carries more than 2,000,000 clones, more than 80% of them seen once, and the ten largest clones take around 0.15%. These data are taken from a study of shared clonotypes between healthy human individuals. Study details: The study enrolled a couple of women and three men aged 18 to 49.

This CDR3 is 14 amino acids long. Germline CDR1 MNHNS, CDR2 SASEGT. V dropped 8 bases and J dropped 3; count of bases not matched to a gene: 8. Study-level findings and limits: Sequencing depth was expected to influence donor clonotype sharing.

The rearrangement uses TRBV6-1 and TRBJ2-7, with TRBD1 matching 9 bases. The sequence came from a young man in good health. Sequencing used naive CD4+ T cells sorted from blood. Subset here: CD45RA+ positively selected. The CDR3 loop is CASHPGTGIYEQYF. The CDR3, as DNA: TGTGCCAGCCACCCCGGGACAGGGATCTACGAGCAGTACTTC.